This T cell receptor (beta chain) was captured in a study of cytomegalovirus exposure and HLA in healthy donors. Broader study findings: The study listed about 150 cytomegalovirus-associated TCR beta chains. When the data were analyzed later, several of the most significant clusters appeared to be linked to common viral pathogens. Specific recognition of CMV antigens was confirmed in vitro for a few chains (all CMV-associated).

On this clone itself: What it recognizes is unknown.

In the PCR, 60 Vbeta and 13 Jbeta primers were used. Using immunoSEQ multiplex PCR, the repertoire was profiled, and TCRdb retains in-frame clones only, with some absent. Recorded for this sample: around 140,000 clones. The sample was PBMCs. The TCR was taken from a man aged 18 to 30 in good health and CMV-seronegative.

CDR3 region: CASSLGGTGYGYTF. CDR3 in DNA: TGTGCCAGCAGCCTCGGTGGGACAGGGTACGGCTACACCTTC. The chain has TRBV5-4 and TRBJ1-2, with 9 bases fitting TRBD1. The CDR3 totals 14 residues. J lost 8 bases, V lost 4 bases, and 9 bases had no gene match. Looked up from germline, CDR1 is SGHNT and CDR2 is YYREEE (reference sequence).